The text below deals with one T cell receptor (beta chain). These data originate in a study of blood T cell repertoires in COVID-19. The repertoire was sequenced with immunoSEQ multiplex PCR; TCRdb's copy has only in-frame clones and lacks some. Of fewer than 250,000 clones listed, about four fifths are singletons. Source material: peripheral blood. The clonotype originates from a woman aged 40-49 years with acute or convalescent COVID-19.

In nucleotides, the CDR3 is TGTGCCAGCAGCAAGGACAGCTCCTACGAGCAGTACTTC. It specifies CASSKDSSYEQYF. The gene calls are TRBV7-2 and TRBJ2-7; D perhaps matches TRBD1 (6 bases). The CDR3 loop spans 13 amino acids. Germline V lookup: CDR1 SGHTA, CDR2 FQGNSA. V was clipped by 5 bases and J by 0 bases, with 8 bases between them.